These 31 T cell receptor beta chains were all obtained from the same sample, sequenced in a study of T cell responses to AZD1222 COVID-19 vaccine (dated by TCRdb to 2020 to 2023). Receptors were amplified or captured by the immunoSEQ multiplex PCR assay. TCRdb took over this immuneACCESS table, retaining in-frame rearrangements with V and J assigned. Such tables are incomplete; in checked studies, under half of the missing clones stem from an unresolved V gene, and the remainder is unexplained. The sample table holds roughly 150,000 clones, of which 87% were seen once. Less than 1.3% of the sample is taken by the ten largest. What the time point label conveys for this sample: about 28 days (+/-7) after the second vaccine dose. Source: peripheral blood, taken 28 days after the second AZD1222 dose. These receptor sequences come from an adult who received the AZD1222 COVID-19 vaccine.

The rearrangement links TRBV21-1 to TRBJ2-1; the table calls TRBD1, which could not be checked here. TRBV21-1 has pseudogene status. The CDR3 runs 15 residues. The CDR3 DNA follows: TGTGCCAGCAGCATTCCGGGACAGCTAGGGAATGAGCAGTTCTTC. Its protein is CASSIPGQLGNEQFF.

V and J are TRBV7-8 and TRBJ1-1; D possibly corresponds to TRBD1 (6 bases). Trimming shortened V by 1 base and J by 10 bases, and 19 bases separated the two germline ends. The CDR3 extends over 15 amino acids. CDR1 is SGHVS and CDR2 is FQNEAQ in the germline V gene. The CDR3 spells CASSLVVGAPSRAFF. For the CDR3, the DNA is TGTGCCAGCAGCTTAGTTGTGGGGGCTCCCTCGAGAGCTTTCTTT.

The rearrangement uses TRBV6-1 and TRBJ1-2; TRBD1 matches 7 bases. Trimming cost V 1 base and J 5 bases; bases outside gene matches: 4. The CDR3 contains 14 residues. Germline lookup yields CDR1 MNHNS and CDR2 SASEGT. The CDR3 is CASSEDRGGYGYTF. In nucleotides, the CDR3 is TGTGCCAGCAGTGAAGACAGGGGAGGTTATGGCTACACCTTC.

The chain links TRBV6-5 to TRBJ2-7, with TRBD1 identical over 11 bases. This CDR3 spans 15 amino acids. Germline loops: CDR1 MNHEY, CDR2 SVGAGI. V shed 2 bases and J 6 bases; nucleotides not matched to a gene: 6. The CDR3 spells CASSYPPGTGGEQYF. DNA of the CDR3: TGTGCCAGCAGTTACCCACCCGGGACAGGGGGCGAGCAGTACTTC.

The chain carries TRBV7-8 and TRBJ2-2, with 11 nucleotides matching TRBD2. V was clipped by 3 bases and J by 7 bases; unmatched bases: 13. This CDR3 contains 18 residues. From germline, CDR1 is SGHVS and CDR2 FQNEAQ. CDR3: CASSFARELAGVHGELFF. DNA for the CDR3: TGTGCCAGCAGCTTCGCCCGGGAACTAGCGGGGGTTCACGGGGAGCTGTTTTTT. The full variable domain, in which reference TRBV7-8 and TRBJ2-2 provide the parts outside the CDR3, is GAGVSQSPRYKVAKRGQDVALRCDPISGHVSLFWYQQALGQGPEFLTYFQNEAQLDKSGLPSDRFFAERPEGSVSTLKIQRTQQEDSAVYLCASSFARELAGVHGELFFGEGSRLTVL.

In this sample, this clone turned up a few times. For the CDR3, the DNA is TGCAGCGTTGAAGCAACAGGCGTCTGGGGAAAAAACTATGGCTACACCTTC. Translating gives CSVEATGVWGKNYGYTF. The J gene is TRBJ1-2, the V gene TRBV29-1, with D perhaps TRBD1 (5 bases). V was pared by 1 base and J by 2 bases, with 20 bases between. Germline CDR1 is SQVTM and CDR2 is ANQGSEA. The CDR3 is 17 amino acids.

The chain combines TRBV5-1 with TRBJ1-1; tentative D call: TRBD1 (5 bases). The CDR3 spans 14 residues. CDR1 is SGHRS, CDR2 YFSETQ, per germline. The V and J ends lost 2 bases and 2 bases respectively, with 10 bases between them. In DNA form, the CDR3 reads TGCGCCAGCAGCTTACGGGGGTACAACACTGAAGCTTTCTTT. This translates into CASSLRGYNTEAFF.

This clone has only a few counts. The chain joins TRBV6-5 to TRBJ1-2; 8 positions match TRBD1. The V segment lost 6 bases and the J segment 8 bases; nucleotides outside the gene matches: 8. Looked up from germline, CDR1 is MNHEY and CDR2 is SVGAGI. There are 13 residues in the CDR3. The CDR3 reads CASSVTGVRGYTF. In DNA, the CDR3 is TGTGCCAGCAGCGTGACAGGGGTCAGAGGCTACACCTTC.

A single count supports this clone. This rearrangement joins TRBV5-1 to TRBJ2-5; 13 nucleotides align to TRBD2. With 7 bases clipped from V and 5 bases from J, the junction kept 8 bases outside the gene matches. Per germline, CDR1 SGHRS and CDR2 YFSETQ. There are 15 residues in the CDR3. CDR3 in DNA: TGCGCCAGCGGCGGACTAGCGGGGGCCATGGAGACCCAGTACTTC. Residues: CASGGLAGAMETQYF.

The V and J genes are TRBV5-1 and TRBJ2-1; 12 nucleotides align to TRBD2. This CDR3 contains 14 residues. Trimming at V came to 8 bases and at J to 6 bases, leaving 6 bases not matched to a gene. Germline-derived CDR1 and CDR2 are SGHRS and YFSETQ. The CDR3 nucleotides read TGCGCCAGTGCTACGACTAGCGGGGGCAATGAGCAGTTCTTC. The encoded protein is CASATTSGGNEQFF. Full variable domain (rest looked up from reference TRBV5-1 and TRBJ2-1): KAGVTQTPRYLIKTRGQQVTLSCSPISGHRSVSWYQQTPGQGLQFLFEYFSETQRNKGNFPGRFSGRQFSNSRSEMNVSTLELGDSALYLCASATTSGGNEQFFGPGTRLTVL.

DNA of the CDR3: TGTGCCAGCAGCTTGGCAGGGCCTGGGGCCAACGTCCTGACTTTC. This sequence encodes CASSLAGPGANVLTF. This chain links TRBV5-4 with TRBJ2-6, with D perhaps TRBD1 (5 bases). The CDR3 consists of 15 residues. CDR1 is SGHNT and CDR2 is YYREEE in the germline V gene (reference sequence). V was pared by 0 bases and J by 2 bases, with 6 bases between.

CDR3 sequence: CASGTIETEAFF. The CDR3 DNA sequence: TGTGCCAGCGGGACCATTGAAACTGAAGCTTTCTTT. The rearrangement joins TRBV6-5 to TRBJ1-1; maybe TRBD1 (5 bases). Germline CDR1 and CDR2: MNHEY and SVGAGI. Trimming pared 8 bases from V and 5 bases from J, leaving 12 bases between. CDR3 size: 12 residues.

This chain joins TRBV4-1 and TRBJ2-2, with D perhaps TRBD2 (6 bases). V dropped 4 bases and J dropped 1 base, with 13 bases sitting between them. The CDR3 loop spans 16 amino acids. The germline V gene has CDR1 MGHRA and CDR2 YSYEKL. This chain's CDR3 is CASSPGDSLNTGELFF. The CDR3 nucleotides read TGCGCCAGCAGCCCCGGGGACTCTCTGAACACCGGGGAGCTGTTTTTT.

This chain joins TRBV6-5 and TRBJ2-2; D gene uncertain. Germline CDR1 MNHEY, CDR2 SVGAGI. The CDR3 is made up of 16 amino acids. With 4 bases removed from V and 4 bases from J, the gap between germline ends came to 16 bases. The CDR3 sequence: CASSFSRVSVTGELFF. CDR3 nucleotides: TGTGCCAGCAGTTTCTCCCGGGTCTCTGTCACCGGGGAGCTGTTTTTT.

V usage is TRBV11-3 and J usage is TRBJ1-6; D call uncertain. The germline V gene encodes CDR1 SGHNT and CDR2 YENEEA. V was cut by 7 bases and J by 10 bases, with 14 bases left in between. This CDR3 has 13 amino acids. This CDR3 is CASTSRGYSPLHF. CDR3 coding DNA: TGTGCCAGCACCTCGCGAGGGTACTCACCCCTCCACTTT. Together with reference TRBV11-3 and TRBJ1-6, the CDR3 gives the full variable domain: EAGVVQSPRYKIIEKKQPVAFWCNPISGHNTLYWYLQNLGQGPELLIRYENEEAVDDSQLPKDRFSAERLKGVDSTLKIQPAELGDSAVYLCASTSRGYSPLHFGNGTRLTVT.

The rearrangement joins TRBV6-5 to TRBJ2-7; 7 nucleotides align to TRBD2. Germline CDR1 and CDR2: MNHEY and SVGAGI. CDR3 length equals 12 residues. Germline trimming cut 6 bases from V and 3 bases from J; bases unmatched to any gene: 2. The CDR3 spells CASRREGYEQYF. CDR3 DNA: TGTGCCAGCAGGAGGGAGGGCTACGAGCAGTACTTC.

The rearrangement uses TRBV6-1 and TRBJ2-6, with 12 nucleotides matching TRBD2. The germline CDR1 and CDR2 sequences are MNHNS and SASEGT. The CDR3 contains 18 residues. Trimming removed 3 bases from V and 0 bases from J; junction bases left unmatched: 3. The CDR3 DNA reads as TGTGCCAGCAGTGAGGTACTAGCGGGGGGCTCTGGGGCCAACGTCCTGACTTTC. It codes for CASSEVLAGGSGANVLTF.

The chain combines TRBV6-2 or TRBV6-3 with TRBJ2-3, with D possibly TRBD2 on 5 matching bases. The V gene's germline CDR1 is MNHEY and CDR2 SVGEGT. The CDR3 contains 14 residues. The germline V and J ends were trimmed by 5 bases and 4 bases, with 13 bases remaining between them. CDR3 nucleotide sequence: TGTGCCAGCAGTGTTCTAGCCGGGGCAGATACGCAGTATTTT. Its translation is CASSVLAGADTQYF.

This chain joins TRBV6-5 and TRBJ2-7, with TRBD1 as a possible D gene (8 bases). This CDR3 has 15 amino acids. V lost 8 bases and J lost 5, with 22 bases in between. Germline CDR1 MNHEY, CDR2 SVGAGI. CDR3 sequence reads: CASPGGQGHVNEQYF. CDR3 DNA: TGTGCCAGCCCGGGAGGACAGGGCCATGTCAACGAGCAGTACTTC.

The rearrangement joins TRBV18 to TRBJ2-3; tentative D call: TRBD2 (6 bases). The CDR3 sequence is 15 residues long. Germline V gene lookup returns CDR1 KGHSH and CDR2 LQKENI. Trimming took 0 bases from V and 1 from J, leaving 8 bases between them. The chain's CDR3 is CASSPPREGTDTQYF. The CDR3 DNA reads TGTGCCAGCTCACCACCGCGGGAAGGCACAGATACGCAGTATTTT.

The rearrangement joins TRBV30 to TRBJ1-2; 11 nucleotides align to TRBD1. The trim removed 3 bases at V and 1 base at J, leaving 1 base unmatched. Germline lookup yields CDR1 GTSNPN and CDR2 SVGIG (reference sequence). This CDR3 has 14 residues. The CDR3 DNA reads TGTGCCTGGAGGGGACAGGGGGGTAACTATGGCTACACCTTC. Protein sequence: CAWRGQGGNYGYTF.

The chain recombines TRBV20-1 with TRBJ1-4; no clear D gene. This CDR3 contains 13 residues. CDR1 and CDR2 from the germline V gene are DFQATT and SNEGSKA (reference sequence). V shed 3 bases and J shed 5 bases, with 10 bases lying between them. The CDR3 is CSASRTVNEKLFF. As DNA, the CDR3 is TGCAGTGCTAGTAGGACGGTAAATGAAAAACTGTTTTTT.

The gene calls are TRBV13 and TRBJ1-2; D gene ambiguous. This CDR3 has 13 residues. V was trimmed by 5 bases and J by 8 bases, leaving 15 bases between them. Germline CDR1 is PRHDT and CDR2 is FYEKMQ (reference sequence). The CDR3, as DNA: TGTGCCAGCAGCCGCGGGCAGGTTCGCGGCTACACCTTC. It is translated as CASSRGQVRGYTF.

The CDR3 is CASSQQGAGEKLFF. Here the CDR3 DNA reads TGCGCCAGCAGCCAACAGGGGGCGGGTGAAAAACTGTTTTTT. The J gene is TRBJ1-4, the V gene TRBV4-1; TRBD1 matches 8 bases. The V segment lost 2 bases and the J segment 7 bases; nucleotides outside the gene matches: 3. The germline CDR1 and CDR2 sequences are MGHRA and YSYEKL. The CDR3 totals 14 residues.

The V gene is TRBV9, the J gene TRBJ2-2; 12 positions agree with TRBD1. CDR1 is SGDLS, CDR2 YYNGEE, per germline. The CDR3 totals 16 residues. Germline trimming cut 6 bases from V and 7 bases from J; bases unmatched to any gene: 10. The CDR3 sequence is CASTRGTGGLIGELFF. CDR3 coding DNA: TGTGCCAGCACACGCGGGACAGGGGGCCTTATCGGGGAGCTGTTTTTT. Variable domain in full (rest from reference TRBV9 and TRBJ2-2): DSGVTQTPKHLITATGQRVTLRCSPRSGDLSVYWYQQSLDQGLQFLIQYYNGEERAKGNILERFSAQQFPDLHSELNLSSLELGDSALYFCASTRGTGGLIGELFFGEGSRLTVL.

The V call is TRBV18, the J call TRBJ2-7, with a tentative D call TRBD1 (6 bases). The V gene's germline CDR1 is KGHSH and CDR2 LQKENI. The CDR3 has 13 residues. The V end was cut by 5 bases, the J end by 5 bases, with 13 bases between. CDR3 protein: CASSSTGNNEQYF. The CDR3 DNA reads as TGTGCCAGCTCAAGTACAGGGAATAACGAGCAGTACTTC.

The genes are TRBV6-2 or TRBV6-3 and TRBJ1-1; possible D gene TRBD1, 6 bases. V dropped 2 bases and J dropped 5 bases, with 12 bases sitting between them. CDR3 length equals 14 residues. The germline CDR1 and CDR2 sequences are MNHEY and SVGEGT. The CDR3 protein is CASSYGGRVTEAFF. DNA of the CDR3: TGTGCCAGCAGTTACGGGGGGCGGGTTACTGAAGCTTTCTTT.

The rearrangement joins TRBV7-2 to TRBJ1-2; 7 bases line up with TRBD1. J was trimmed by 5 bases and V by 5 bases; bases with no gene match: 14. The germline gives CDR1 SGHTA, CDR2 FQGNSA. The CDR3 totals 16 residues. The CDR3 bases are TGTGCCAGCAGCCGGGACAGTCGCCGCGGGTGGTATGGCTACACCTTC. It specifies CASSRDSRRGWYGYTF.

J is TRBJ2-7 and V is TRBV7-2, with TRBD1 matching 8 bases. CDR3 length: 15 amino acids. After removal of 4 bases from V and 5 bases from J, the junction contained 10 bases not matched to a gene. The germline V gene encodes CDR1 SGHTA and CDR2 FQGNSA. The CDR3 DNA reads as TGTGCCAGCAGCTCCTCCGCAGGGGGCTACCACGAGCAGTACTTC. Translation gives CASSSSAGGYHEQYF.

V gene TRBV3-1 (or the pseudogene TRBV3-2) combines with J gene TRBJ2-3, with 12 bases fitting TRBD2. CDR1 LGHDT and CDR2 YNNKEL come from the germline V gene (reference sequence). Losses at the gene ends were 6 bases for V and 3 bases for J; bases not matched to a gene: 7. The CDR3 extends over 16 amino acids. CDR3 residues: CASSPATSGGTDTQYF. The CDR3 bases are TGTGCCAGCAGTCCCGCGACTAGCGGGGGTACAGATACGCAGTATTTT.

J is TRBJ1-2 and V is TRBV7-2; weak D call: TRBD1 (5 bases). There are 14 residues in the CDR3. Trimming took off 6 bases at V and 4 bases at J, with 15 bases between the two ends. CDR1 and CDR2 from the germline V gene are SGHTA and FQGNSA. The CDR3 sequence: CASRPLDRSYGYTF. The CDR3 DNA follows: TGTGCCAGCAGGCCTCTCGACAGAAGCTATGGCTACACCTTC.